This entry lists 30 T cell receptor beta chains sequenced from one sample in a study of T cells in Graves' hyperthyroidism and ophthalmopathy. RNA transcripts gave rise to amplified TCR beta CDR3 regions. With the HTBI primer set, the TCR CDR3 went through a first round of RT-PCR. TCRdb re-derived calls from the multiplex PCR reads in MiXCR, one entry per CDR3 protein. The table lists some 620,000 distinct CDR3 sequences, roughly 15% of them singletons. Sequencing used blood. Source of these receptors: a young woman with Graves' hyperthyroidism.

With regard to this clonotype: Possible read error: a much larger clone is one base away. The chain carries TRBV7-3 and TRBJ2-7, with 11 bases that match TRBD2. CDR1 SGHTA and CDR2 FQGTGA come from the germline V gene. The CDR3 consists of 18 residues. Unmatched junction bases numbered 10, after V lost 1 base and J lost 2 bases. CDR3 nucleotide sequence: TGTGCCAGCAGCTTAAGAAAAGGGACTAGCGGAGGCACCTACGAGCAGTACTTC. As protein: CASSLRKGTSGGTYEQYF.

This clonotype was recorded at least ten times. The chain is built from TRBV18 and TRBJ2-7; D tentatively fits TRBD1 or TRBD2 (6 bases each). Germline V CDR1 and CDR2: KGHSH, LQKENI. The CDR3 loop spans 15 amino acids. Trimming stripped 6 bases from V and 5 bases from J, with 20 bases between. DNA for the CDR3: TGTGCCAGCTCCACATTCGGGGGCATGCGGAACGAGCAGTACTTC. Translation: CASSTFGGMRNEQYF.

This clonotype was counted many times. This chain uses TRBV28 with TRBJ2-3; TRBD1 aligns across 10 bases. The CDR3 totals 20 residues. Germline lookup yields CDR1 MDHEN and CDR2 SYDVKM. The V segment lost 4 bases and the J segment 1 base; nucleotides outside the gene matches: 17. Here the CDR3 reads CASSSDRGSSKRSRTDTQYF. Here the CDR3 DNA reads TGTGCCAGCAGTTCGGACAGGGGGTCGAGTAAGAGAAGTCGCACAGATACGCAGTATTTT.

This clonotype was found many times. The DNA for the CDR3 is TGTGCCAGCAGCTCGGGACAAACTATGAACACTGAAGCTTTCTTT. Translated, it gives CASSSGQTMNTEAFF. V is TRBV6-2 or TRBV6-3 and J is TRBJ1-1, with a possible D match to TRBD1 (6 bases). Trimming stripped 6 bases from V and 0 bases from J, with 14 bases between. Per germline, CDR1 MNHEY and CDR2 SVGEGT. This CDR3 has 15 residues.

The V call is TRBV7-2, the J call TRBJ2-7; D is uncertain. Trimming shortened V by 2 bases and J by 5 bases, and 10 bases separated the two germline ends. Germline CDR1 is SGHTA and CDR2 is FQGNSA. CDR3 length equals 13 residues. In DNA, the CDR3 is TGTGCCAGCAGCTTACGTCGAGCGAACGAGCAGTACTTC. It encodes CASSLRRANEQYF.

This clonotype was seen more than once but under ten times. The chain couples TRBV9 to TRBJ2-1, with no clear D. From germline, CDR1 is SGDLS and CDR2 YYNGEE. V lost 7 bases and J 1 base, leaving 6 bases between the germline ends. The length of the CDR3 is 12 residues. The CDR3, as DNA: TGTGCCAGCGCCAATTCCTACAATGAGCAGTTCTTC. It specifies CASANSYNEQFF.

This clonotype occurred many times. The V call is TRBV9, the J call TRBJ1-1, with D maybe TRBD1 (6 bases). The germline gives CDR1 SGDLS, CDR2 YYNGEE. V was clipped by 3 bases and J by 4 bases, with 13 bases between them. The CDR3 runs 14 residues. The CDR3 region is CASSGSGAGTEAFF. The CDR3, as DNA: TGTGCCAGCAGCGGCTCAGGGGCAGGCACTGAAGCTTTCTTT.

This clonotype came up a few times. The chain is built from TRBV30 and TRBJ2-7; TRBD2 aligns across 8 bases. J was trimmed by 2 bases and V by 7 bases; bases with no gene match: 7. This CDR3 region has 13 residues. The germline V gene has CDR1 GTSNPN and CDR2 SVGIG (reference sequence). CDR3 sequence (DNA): TGTGCCTTCGACGGGAGGGAAGCCTACGAGCAGTACTTC. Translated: CAFDGREAYEQYF.

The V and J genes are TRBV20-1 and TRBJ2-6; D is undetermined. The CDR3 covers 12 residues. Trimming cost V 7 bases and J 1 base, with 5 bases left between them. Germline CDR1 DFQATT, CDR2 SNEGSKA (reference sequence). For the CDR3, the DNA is TGCAGTGGGCAATCTGGGGCCAACGTCCTGACTTTC. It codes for CSGQSGANVLTF.

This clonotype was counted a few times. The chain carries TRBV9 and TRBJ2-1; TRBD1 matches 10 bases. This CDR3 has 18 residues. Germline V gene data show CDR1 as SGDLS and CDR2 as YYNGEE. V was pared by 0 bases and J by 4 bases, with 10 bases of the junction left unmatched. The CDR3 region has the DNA TGTGCCAGCAGCGTAGTCCCAGATGGACAGGGGGTATACAATGAGCAGTTCTTC. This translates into CASSVVPDGQGVYNEQFF.

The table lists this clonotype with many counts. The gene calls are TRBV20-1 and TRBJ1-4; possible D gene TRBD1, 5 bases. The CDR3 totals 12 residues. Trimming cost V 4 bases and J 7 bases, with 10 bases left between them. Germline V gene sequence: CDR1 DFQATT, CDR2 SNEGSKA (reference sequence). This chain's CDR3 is CSATAGSEKLFF. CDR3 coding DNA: TGCAGTGCTACCGCAGGGTCTGAAAAACTGTTTTTT.

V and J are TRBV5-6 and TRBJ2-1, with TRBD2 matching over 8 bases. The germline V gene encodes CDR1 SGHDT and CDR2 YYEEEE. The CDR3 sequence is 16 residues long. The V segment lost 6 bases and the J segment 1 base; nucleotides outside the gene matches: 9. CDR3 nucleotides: TGTGCCAGCACCCCATCCGGCGGGAGGTCCTACAATGAGCAGTTCTTC. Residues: CASTPSGGRSYNEQFF.

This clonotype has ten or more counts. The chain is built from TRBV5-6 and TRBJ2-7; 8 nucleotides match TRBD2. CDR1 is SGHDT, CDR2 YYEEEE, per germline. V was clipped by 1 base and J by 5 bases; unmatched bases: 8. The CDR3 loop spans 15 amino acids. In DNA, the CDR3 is TGTGCCAGCAGCTTGTTCAGGACTAGCTACCACGAGCAGTACTTC. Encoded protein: CASSLFRTSYHEQYF. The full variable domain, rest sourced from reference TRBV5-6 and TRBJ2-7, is DAGVTQSPTHLIKTRGQQVTLRCSPKSGHDTVSWYQQALGQGPQFIFQYYEEEERQRGNFPDRFSGHQFPNYSSELNVNALLLGDSALYLCASSLFRTSYHEQYFGPGTRLTVT.

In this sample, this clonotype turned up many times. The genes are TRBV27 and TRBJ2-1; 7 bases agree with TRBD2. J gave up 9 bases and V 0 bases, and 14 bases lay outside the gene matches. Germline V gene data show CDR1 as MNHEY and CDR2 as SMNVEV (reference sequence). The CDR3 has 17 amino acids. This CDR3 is CASSLSWVGLVSSEQFF. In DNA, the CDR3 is TGTGCCAGCAGTTTATCTTGGGTAGGACTAGTTAGTTCTGAGCAGTTCTTC.

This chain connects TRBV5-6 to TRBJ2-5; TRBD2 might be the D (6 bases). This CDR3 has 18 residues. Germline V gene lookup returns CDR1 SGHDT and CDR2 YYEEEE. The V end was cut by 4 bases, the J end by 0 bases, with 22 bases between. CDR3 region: CASSTLGILATYQETQYF. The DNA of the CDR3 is TGTGCCAGCAGCACCCTTGGTATTCTAGCGACCTACCAAGAGACCCAGTACTTC.

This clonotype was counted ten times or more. The CDR3 here is CASSGRTDTGELFF. CDR3 DNA: TGTGCCAGCAGTGGAAGGACAGACACCGGGGAGCTGTTTTTT. The rearrangement uses TRBV2 and TRBJ2-2, with D maybe TRBD1 (6 bases). V lost 4 bases, J lost 3 bases, and 9 bases lay in between. This CDR3 comprises 14 residues. CDR1 is SNHLY and CDR2 is FYNNEI in the germline V gene.

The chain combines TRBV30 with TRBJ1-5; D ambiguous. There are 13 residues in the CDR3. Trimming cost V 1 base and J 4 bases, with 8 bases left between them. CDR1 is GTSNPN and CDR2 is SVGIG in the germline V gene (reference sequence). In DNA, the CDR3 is TGTGCCTGGAGTGGGGAGACGAATCAGCCCCAGCATTTT. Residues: CAWSGETNQPQHF.

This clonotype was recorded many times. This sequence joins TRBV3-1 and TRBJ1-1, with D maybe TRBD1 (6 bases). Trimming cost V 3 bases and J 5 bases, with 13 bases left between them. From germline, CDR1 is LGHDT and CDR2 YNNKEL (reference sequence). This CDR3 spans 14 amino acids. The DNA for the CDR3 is TGTGCCAGCAGCCAGAGGGGGGAACGAACTGAAGCTTTCTTT. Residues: CASSQRGERTEAFF.

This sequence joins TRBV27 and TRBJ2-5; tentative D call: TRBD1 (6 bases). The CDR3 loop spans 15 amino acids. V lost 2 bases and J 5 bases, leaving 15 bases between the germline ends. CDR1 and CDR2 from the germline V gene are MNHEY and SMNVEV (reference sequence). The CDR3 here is CASSLGVGTWETQYF. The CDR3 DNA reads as TGTGCCAGCAGTTTAGGTGTTGGGACATGGGAGACCCAGTACTTC.

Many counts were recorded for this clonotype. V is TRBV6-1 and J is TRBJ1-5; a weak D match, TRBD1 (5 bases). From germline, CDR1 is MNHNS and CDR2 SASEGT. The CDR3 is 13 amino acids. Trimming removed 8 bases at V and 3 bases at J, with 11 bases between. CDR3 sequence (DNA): TGTGCCAGCTCACGGGGCCCCAATCAGCCCCAGCATTTT. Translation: CASSRGPNQPQHF.

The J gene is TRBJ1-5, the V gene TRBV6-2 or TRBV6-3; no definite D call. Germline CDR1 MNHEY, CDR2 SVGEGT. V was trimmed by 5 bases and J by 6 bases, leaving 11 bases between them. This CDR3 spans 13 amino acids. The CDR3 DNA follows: TGTGCCAGCAGTCGAGAAGGCGGTCAGCCCCAGCATTTT. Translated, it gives CASSREGGQPQHF.

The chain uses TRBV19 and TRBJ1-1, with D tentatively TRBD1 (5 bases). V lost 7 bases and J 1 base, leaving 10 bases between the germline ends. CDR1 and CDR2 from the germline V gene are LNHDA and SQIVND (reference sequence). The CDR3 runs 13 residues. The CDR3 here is CASNLDTNTEAFF. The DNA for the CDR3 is TGTGCCAGTAACTTGGACACGAACACTGAAGCTTTCTTT.

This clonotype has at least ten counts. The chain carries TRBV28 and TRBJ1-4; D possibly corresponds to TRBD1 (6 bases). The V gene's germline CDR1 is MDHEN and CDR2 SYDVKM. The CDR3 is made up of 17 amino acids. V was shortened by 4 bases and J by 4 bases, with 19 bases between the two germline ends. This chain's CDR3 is CASSSQGRGAGNEKLFF. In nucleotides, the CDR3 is TGTGCCAGCAGTTCCCAAGGGCGGGGGGCCGGTAATGAAAAACTGTTTTTT.

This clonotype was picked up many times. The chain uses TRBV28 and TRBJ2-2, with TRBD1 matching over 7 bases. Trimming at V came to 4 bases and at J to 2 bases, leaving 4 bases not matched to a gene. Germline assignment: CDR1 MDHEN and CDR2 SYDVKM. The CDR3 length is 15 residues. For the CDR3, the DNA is TGTGCCAGCAGTTCAGGGGGATTCAACACCGGGGAGCTGTTTTTT. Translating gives CASSSGGFNTGELFF.

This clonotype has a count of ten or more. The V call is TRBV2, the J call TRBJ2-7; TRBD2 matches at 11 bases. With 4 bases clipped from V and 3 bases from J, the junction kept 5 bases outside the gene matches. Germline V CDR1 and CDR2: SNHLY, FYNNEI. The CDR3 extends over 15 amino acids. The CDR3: CASSGGTSGYYEQYF. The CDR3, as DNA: TGTGCCAGCAGTGGGGGGACTAGCGGATACTACGAGCAGTACTTC.

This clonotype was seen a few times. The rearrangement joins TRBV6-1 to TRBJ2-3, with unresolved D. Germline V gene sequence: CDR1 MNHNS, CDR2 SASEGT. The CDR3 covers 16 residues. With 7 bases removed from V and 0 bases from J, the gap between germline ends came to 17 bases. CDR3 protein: CASTMNSILSTDTQYF. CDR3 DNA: TGTGCCAGCACAATGAATAGTATCCTAAGCACAGATACGCAGTATTTT.

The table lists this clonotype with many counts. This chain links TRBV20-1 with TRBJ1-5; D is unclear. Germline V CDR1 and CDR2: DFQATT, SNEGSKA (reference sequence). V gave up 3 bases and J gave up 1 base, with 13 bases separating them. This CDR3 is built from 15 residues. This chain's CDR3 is CSASPAGSSNQPQHF. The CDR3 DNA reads TGCAGTGCTAGTCCAGCAGGCTCCAGCAATCAGCCCCAGCATTTT.

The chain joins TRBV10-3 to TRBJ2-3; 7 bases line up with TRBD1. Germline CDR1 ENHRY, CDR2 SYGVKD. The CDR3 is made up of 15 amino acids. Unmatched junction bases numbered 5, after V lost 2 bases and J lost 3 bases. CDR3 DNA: TGTGCCATCAGTGAGCCATACAGGGGAACAGATACGCAGTATTTT. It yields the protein CAISEPYRGTDTQYF.

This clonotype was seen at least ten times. CDR3 protein: CSAGGTGEQETQYF. As DNA, the CDR3 is TGCAGTGCTGGCGGGACAGGGGAGCAAGAGACCCAGTACTTC. This chain joins TRBV20-1 and TRBJ2-5; TRBD1 matches at 10 bases. Germline loops: CDR1 DFQATT, CDR2 SNEGSKA (reference sequence). The trim removed 5 bases at V and 2 bases at J, leaving 5 bases unmatched. The CDR3 consists of 14 residues.

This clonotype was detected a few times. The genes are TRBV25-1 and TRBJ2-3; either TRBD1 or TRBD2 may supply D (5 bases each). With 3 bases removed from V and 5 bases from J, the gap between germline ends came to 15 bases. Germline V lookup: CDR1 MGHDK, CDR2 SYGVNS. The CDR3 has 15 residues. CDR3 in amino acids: CASSEPWERGDTQYF. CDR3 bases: TGTGCCAGCAGTGAGCCGTGGGAGAGGGGAGATACGCAGTATTTT.